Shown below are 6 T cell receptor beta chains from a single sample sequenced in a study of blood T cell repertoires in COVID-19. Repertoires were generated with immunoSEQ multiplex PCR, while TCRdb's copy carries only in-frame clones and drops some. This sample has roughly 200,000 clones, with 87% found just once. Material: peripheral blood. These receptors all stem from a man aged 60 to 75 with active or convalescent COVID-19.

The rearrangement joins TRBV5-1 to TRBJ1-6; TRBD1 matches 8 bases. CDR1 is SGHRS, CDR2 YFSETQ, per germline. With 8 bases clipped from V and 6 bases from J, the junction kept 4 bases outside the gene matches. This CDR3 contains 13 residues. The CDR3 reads CASQTGVNSPLHF. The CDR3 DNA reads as TGCGCCAGTCAGACAGGGGTTAATTCACCCCTCCACTTT. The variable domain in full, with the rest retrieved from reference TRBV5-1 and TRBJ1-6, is KAGVTQTPRYLIKTRGQQVTLSCSPISGHRSVSWYQQTPGQGLQFLFEYFSETQRNKGNFPGRFSGRQFSNSRSEMNVSTLELGDSALYLCASQTGVNSPLHFGNGTRLTVT.

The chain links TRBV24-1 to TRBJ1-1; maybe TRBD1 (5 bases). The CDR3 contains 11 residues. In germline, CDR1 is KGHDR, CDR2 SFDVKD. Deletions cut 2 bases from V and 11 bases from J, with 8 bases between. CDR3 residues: CATSDSKGAFF. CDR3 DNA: TGTGCCACCAGTGATTCAAAGGGGGCTTTCTTT.

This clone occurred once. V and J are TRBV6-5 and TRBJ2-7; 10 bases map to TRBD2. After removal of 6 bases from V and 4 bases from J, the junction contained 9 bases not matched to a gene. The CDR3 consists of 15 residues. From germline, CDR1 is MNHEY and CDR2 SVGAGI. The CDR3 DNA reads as TGTGCCAGCAGGGCAGGGGCTAGCGGGGGTTACGAGCAGTACTTC. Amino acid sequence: CASRAGASGGYEQYF.

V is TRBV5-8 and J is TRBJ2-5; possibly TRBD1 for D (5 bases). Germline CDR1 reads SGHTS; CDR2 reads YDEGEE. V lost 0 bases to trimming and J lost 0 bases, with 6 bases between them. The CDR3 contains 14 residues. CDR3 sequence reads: CASSLGQYQETQYF. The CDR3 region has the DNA TGTGCCAGCAGCTTGGGACAGTACCAAGAGACCCAGTACTTC.

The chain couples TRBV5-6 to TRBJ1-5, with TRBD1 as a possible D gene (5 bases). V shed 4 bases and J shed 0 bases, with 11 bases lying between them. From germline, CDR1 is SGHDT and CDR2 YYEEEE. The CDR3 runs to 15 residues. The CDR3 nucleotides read TGTGCCAGCAGCCTTTACAGGTTTAGCAATCAGCCCCAGCATTTT. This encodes CASSLYRFSNQPQHF.

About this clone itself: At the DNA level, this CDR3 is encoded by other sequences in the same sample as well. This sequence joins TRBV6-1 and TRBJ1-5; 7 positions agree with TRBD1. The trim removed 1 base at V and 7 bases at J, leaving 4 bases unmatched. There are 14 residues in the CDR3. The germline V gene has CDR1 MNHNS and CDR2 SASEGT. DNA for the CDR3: TGTGCCAGCAGTGAAGGGGCAGGGGGACAGCCCCAGCATTTT. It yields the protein CASSEGAGGQPQHF.